The source of this TCR beta chain is a study of T-cell memory formation after mild COVID-19. General study points: Clones shrinking between day 15 and 85 showed a balanced CD4/CD8 split, and those that grew later tilted toward CD4+. CM and EM subsets held most contracting CD4+ clones; EMRA held CD8+ ones. Cross-reactive memory apparently joined, as some responding clones appeared in pre-infection memory. Unconfirmed was the SARS-CoV-2 specificity of second-wave clones that peaked on day 37.

TCRdb called the 5' RACE reads again in MiXCR, with one record for every CDR3 protein. The sample has 250,000 to 350,000 distinct CDR3 sequences; about 16% are singletons. There are a few counts of this clonotype. Antigen unknown. This CDR3 contains 15 residues. The germline CDR1 and CDR2 sequences are MDHEN and SYDVKM. The germline V and J ends were trimmed by 5 bases and 3 bases, with 13 bases remaining between them. What was sequenced was PBMCs or a T cell subset sorted from them (not recorded which). The sequence came from a man younger than 35 who had mild COVID-19 (a few samples of this study predate the infection). Cell type and time point are not known. The rearrangement uses TRBV28 and TRBJ2-2; TRBD2 might be the D (5 bases). CDR3 loop: CASSPKQEDTGELFF. DNA of the CDR3: TGTGCCAGCAGTCCGAAGCAGGAGGACACCGGGGAGCTGTTTTTT.